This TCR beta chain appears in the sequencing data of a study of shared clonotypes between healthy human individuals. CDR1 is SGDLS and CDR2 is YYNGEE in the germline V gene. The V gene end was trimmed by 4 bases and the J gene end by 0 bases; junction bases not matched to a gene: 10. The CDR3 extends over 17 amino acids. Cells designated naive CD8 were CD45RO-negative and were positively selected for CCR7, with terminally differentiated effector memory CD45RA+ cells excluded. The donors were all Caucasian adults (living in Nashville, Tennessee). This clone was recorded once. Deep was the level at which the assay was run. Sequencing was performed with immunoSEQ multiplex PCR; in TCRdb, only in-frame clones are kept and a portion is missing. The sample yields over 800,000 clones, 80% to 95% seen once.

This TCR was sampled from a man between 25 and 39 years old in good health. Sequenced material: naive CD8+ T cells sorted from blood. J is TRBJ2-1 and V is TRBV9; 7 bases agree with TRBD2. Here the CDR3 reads CASSPRLAPSSYNEQFF. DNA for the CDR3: TGTGCCAGCAGCCCCAGACTAGCTCCTAGCTCCTACAATGAGCAGTTCTTC.